These 23 T cell receptor beta chains were sequenced from one sample in a study of cytomegalovirus exposure and HLA in healthy donors. Sequencing was performed with immunoSEQ multiplex PCR; in TCRdb, only in-frame clones are kept and a portion is missing. The sample has 65,000 to 95,000 clones, roughly 93% seen once. The sequenced material came from PBMCs. Receptor source: a woman aged 25 to 39 in good health and CMV-seronegative.

The chain carries TRBV19 and TRBJ2-4, with D possibly being TRBD1 (7 bases). The V end was cut by 5 bases, the J end by 6 bases, with 26 bases between. The germline CDR1 and CDR2 sequences are LNHDA and SQIVND (reference sequence). This CDR3 is 18 amino acids long. The CDR3, as DNA: TGTGCCAGTAGTCAAAGAGGAGGGGGCGCCGAAATAGGAAACATTCAGTACTTC. Its translation: CASSQRGGGAEIGNIQYF.

This chain uses TRBV4-1 with TRBJ2-7; possibly TRBD1 for D (6 bases). The CDR3 runs to 16 residues. V gave up 6 bases and J gave up 2 bases, with 20 bases separating them. CDR1 and CDR2 from the germline V gene are MGHRA and YSYEKL. CDR3 protein: CASRGLGAGQAYEQYF. In DNA, the CDR3 is TGCGCCAGCAGGGGTTTGGGGGCAGGGCAGGCCTACGAGCAGTACTTC.

The CDR3 coding sequence is TGTGCCAGCACCTTCCGGACCGGGACAGGGCGGAATGAGCAGTTCTTC. It codes for CASTFRTGTGRNEQFF. This rearrangement joins TRBV7-6 to TRBJ2-1; 9 bases are shared with TRBD1. CDR1 SGHVS and CDR2 FNYEAQ come from the germline V gene. CDR3 length: 16 amino acids. Trimming took 7 bases from V and 7 from J; bases not matched to a gene: 14.

V usage is TRBV29-1 and J usage is TRBJ2-1; D may be TRBD1 (5 bases). The V end was cut by 6 bases, the J end by 0 bases, with 12 bases between. Germline V gene lookup returns CDR1 SQVTM and CDR2 ANQGSEA. The CDR3 runs to 14 residues. CDR3 sequence: CSVLGHSSYNEQFF. The CDR3 DNA reads TGCAGCGTATTAGGACACAGCTCCTACAATGAGCAGTTCTTC.

V gene TRBV18 combines with J gene TRBJ1-5; D is uncertain. Germline V gene sequence: CDR1 KGHSH, CDR2 LQKENI. This CDR3 has 13 amino acids. Trimming removed 3 bases from V and 4 bases from J, with 7 bases in between. In DNA, the CDR3 is TGTGCCAGCTCACCGAAGGAGAATCAGCCCCAGCATTTT. Protein sequence: CASSPKENQPQHF. The full variable domain, its missing parts supplied by reference TRBV18 and TRBJ1-5, is NAGVMQNPRHLVRRRGQEARLRCSPMKGHSHVYWYRQLPEEGLKFMVYLQKENIIDESGMPKERFSAEFPKEGPSILRIQQVVRGDSAAYFCASSPKENQPQHFGDGTRLSIL.

The rearrangement uses TRBV7-2 and TRBJ2-3; maybe TRBD2 (5 bases). Trimming shortened V by 5 bases and J by 4 bases, and 19 bases separated the two germline ends. The CDR3 contains 16 residues. Germline V lookup: CDR1 SGHTA, CDR2 FQGNSA. CDR3 sequence: CASSTGVARSSDTQYF. CDR3 nucleotides: TGTGCCAGCAGCACCGGGGTAGCGAGATCCTCAGATACGCAGTATTTT.

The V gene is TRBV19, the J gene TRBJ1-2; a possible D gene is TRBD1 (6 bases). This CDR3 has 13 amino acids. Per germline, CDR1 LNHDA and CDR2 SQIVND (reference sequence). Trimming removed 3 bases from V and 5 bases from J, with 10 bases in between. CDR3 in amino acids: CASSIRGIYGYTF. Here the CDR3 DNA reads TGTGCCAGTAGTATCAGGGGAATTTATGGCTACACCTTC.

The chain couples TRBV6-5 to TRBJ1-4; weak D call: TRBD1 (6 bases). Deletions cut 10 bases from V and 8 bases from J, with 17 bases between. The CDR3 is 13 amino acids. The V gene's germline CDR1 is MNHEY and CDR2 SVGAGI. CDR3 residues: CATRLGGGEKLFF. CDR3 DNA: TGTGCCACCCGTTTAGGGGGTGGAGAAAAACTGTTTTTT.

The gene calls are TRBV7-2 and TRBJ1-6, with D uncertain. Trimming took 3 bases from V and 8 from J, leaving 17 bases between them. CDR1 SGHTA and CDR2 FQGNSA come from the germline V gene. The CDR3 contains 16 residues. Here the CDR3 DNA reads TGTGCCAGCAGCTTCGATCTTCGGGGAGGAGATTCACCCCTCCACTTT. Its protein is CASSFDLRGGDSPLHF.

With respect to this clone: The limits of the CDR3 on the DNA are not certain, so only TCRdb's listed CDR3 is given. CDR3 loop: CASSSTGGASVREMNTEAFF. The rearrangement links TRBV5-1 to TRBJ1-1; the table assigns TRBD1, which was not confirmed against the DNA. The CDR3 is 20 residues long, counting both termini. The germline V gene encodes CDR1 SGHRS and CDR2 YFSETQ.

The rearrangement links TRBV7-9 to TRBJ2-6; 11 nucleotides agree with TRBD1. CDR1 and CDR2 (germline): SEHNR, FQNEAQ (reference sequence). Trimming took 4 bases from V and 4 from J; bases not matched to a gene: 12. The CDR3 sequence is 19 residues long. Written as DNA, the CDR3 is TGTGCCAGCAGCTCAATCTGGACAGGGGGCCGGTTAGGGGCCAACGTCCTGACTTTC. Translating it yields CASSSIWTGGRLGANVLTF.

In DNA form, the CDR3 reads TGTGCCAGCAGCTTAGGGCTAGCGGGGGGGTACCAAGAGACCCAGTACTTC. This sequence encodes CASSLGLAGGYQETQYF. The chain joins TRBV5-4 to TRBJ2-5, with 12 bases matching TRBD2. The V gene's germline CDR1 is SGHNT and CDR2 YYREEE (reference sequence). The CDR3 has 17 residues. V shed 2 bases, J shed 0 bases, and the junction held 5 bases outside the gene matches.

V gene TRBV2 combines with J gene TRBJ1-2; the match to TRBD1 covers 8 bases. V shed 8 bases, J shed 3 bases, and the junction held 2 bases outside the gene matches. Germline CDR1 and CDR2: SNHLY and FYNNEI. CDR3 length: 12 amino acids. CDR3 nucleotides: TGTGCCAGCCAACAGGGGGACTATGGCTACACCTTC. Amino acid sequence: CASQQGDYGYTF. Together with reference TRBV2 and TRBJ1-2, the CDR3 gives the full variable domain: EPEVTQTPSHQVTQMGQEVILRCVPISNHLYFYWYRQILGQKVEFLVSFYNNEISEKSEIFDDQFSVERPDGSNFTLKIRSTKLEDSAMYFCASQQGDYGYTFGSGTRLTVV.

The rearrangement joins TRBV19 to TRBJ1-5, with 12 positions matching TRBD1. Losses at the gene ends were 9 bases for V and 1 base for J; bases not matched to a gene: 10. From germline, CDR1 is LNHDA and CDR2 SQIVND (reference sequence). The CDR3 has 17 residues. The CDR3 here is CASSPGTGGLSNQPQHF. CDR3 in DNA: TGTGCCAGCTCCCCAGGGACAGGGGGCCTGAGCAATCAGCCCCAGCATTTT.

The chain combines TRBV6-5 with TRBJ2-2, with TRBD1 identical over 7 bases. CDR1 is MNHEY and CDR2 is SVGAGI in the germline V gene. The CDR3 extends over 15 amino acids. After removal of 7 bases from V and 5 bases from J, the junction contained 10 bases not matched to a gene. CDR3 DNA: TGTGCCAGCACCCGACAGGGTCCTGCGACCGGGGAGCTGTTTTTT. Protein sequence: CASTRQGPATGELFF.

In DNA form, the CDR3 reads TGTGCCAGCAGTGTTTGGGACAGGGGGTACGAGCAGTACTTC. Encoded protein: CASSVWDRGYEQYF. This chain uses TRBV6-1 with TRBJ2-7, with TRBD1 matching over 11 bases. This CDR3 comprises 14 residues. The germline CDR1 and CDR2 sequences are MNHNS and SASEGT. Trimming at V came to 4 bases and at J to 4 bases, leaving 3 bases not matched to a gene.

The CDR3 nucleotides read TGTGCCAGCAGCTTAGGGCAGATTACCGGGACAGGGGAGATGGGCTACACCTTC. Translation: CASSLGQITGTGEMGYTF. The chain joins TRBV7-6 to TRBJ1-2, with 10 bases lining up with TRBD1. Trimming cost V 1 base and J 8 bases; bases outside gene matches: 16. The CDR3 spans 18 residues. Germline CDR1 SGHVS, CDR2 FNYEAQ.

The J gene is TRBJ1-2, the V gene TRBV6-6; D unclear. This CDR3 region has 12 residues. Germline V gene lookup returns CDR1 MNHNY and CDR2 SVGAGI (reference sequence). The V and J ends lost 2 bases and 10 bases respectively, with 11 bases between them. DNA for the CDR3: TGTGCCAGCAGTTACGGGAGCGCTGACTACACCTTC. This translates into CASSYGSADYTF.

This chain joins TRBV5-1 and TRBJ2-7, with 8 nucleotides matching TRBD1. The CDR3 has 15 amino acids. From germline, CDR1 is SGHRS and CDR2 YFSETQ. Trimming removed 4 bases from V and 0 bases from J; junction bases left unmatched: 6. The CDR3 bases are TGCGCCAGCAGCGCCTGGGACAGGAGCTCCTACGAGCAGTACTTC. Its translation is CASSAWDRSSYEQYF.

This chain links TRBV19 with TRBJ2-7, with D perhaps matching TRBD2 (5 bases). This CDR3 region has 12 residues. Trimming pared 3 bases from V and 4 bases from J, leaving 7 bases between. Looked up from germline, CDR1 is LNHDA and CDR2 is SQIVND (reference sequence). Written as DNA, the CDR3 is TGTGCCAGTAGTATGGCGGGTTACGAGCAGTACTTC. This gives the protein CASSMAGYEQYF.

CDR3 DNA: TGTGCCAGCAGCTTAGGCGGGGGTACCTACGAGCAGTACTTC. This encodes CASSLGGGTYEQYF. The chain is built from TRBV13 and TRBJ2-7; possible D gene TRBD2, 6 bases. The CDR3 is 14 amino acids. V was pared by 0 bases and J by 2 bases, with 8 bases between. Germline V CDR1 and CDR2: PRHDT, FYEKMQ (reference sequence).

The gene calls are TRBV5-1 and TRBJ1-1; D is undetermined. The CDR3 runs 14 residues. Looked up from germline, CDR1 is SGHRS and CDR2 is YFSETQ. The ends were cut back, 4 bases at V and 4 bases at J, with 14 bases in the middle. CDR3 protein: CASSPQYTSTEAFF. The CDR3 bases are TGCGCCAGCAGCCCCCAGTATACTAGCACTGAAGCTTTCTTT.

V gene TRBV7-3 combines with J gene TRBJ2-3; D perhaps matches TRBD1 (6 bases). Trimming took off 3 bases at V and 2 bases at J, with 9 bases between the two ends. The CDR3 totals 14 residues. Germline CDR1 is SGHTA and CDR2 is FQGTGA. The CDR3 here is CASSFGQITDTQYF. The CDR3, as DNA: TGTGCCAGCAGCTTCGGACAGATCACAGATACGCAGTATTTT. Full variable domain (outside the CDR3, taken from reference TRBV7-3 and TRBJ2-3): GAGVSQTPSNKVTEKGKYVELRCDPISGHTALYWYRQSLGQGPEFLIYFQGTGAADDSGLPNDRFFAVRPEGSVSTLKIQRTERGDSAVYLCASSFGQITDTQYFGPGTRLTVL.